These 22 T cell receptor beta chains were sequenced from one sample in a study of blood T cell repertoires in COVID-19. The table came from immunoSEQ multiplex PCR; TCRdb's copy has only in-frame clones and leaves some out. This table has under 130,000 clones, 75% to 90% appearing once. Sample: peripheral blood. These TCRs come from a human donor in a cohort sampled during active or convalescent COVID-19.

The J gene is TRBJ1-2, the V gene TRBV6-6; a possible D gene is TRBD1 (5 bases). The V end was cut by 7 bases, the J end by 4 bases, with 19 bases between. The CDR3 is 15 residues long. The germline CDR1 and CDR2 sequences are MNHNY and SVGAGI (reference sequence). The CDR3 region is CASIKTGTSVYGYTF. The CDR3 DNA reads TGTGCCAGCATCAAAACCGGGACTAGCGTCTATGGCTACACCTTC.

The chain uses TRBV9 and TRBJ2-5, with 8 bases matching TRBD2. V trimming: 0 bases; J trimming: 4 bases; junction bases outside the gene matches: 8. CDR3 length: 16 amino acids. Germline CDR1 reads SGDLS; CDR2 reads YYNGEE. The CDR3 loop is CASSVGISSGRETQYF. CDR3 nucleotides: TGTGCCAGCAGCGTAGGGATATCTAGCGGGCGAGAGACCCAGTACTTC.

The chain is built from TRBV4-1 and TRBJ2-1; TRBD2 agrees at 10 bases. Germline V gives CDR1 MGHRA, CDR2 YSYEKL. V gave up 4 bases and J gave up 10 bases; unmatched junction bases: 7. This CDR3 contains 14 residues. The CDR3: CASSPTSGEVEQFF. The CDR3, as DNA: TGCGCCAGCAGCCCAACTAGCGGGGAGGTAGAGCAGTTCTTC.

This rearrangement joins TRBV5-1 to TRBJ1-2; D is undetermined. This CDR3 contains 13 residues. V lost 6 bases and J lost 6, with 15 bases in between. CDR1 and CDR2 from the germline V gene are SGHRS and YFSETQ. The CDR3 here is CASTRRTSDGYTF. The CDR3 DNA follows: TGCGCCAGCACCCGGAGGACTTCAGATGGCTACACCTTC.

The chain joins TRBV27 to TRBJ2-3; 8 bases agree with TRBD1. This CDR3 region has 15 residues. Germline V lookup: CDR1 MNHEY, CDR2 SMNVEV (reference sequence). V trimming: 3 bases; J trimming: 3 bases; junction bases outside the gene matches: 5. This chain's CDR3 is CASSFFQGATDTQYF. For the CDR3, the DNA is TGTGCCAGCAGTTTTTTTCAGGGGGCAACAGATACGCAGTATTTT.

This clone occurred a few times. The chain carries TRBV5-5 and TRBJ1-4, with a possible D match to TRBD1 (6 bases). Deletions cut 3 bases from V and 6 bases from J, with 21 bases between. The CDR3 extends over 17 amino acids. The germline CDR1 and CDR2 sequences are SGHKS and YYEKEE (reference sequence). DNA for the CDR3: TGTGCCAGCAGCTACGAGGTTAGGGGGATAGGTGATGAAAAACTGTTTTTT. This gives the protein CASSYEVRGIGDEKLFF.

The V gene is TRBV7-8, the J gene TRBJ1-5, with D uncertain. Germline values: CDR1 SGHVS, CDR2 FQNEAQ. V gave up 3 bases and J gave up 2 bases, with 17 bases separating them. There are 17 residues in the CDR3. This chain's CDR3 is CASSFNPTGSGNQPQHF. CDR3 DNA sequence: TGTGCCAGCAGCTTCAACCCGACCGGGAGCGGCAATCAGCCCCAGCATTTT.

V and J are TRBV7-8 and TRBJ1-1; TRBD1 might be the D (6 bases). The CDR3 is 14 residues long. V was cut by 7 bases and J by 3 bases, with 15 bases left in between. Per the germline V gene, CDR1 is SGHVS and CDR2 is FQNEAQ. The CDR3 nucleotides are TGTGCCAGCACCCCGGTGGGGGCCTACACTGAAGCTTTCTTT. Protein sequence: CASTPVGAYTEAFF.

This chain uses TRBV9 with TRBJ2-7, with a weak D call TRBD1 (5 bases). Germline CDR1 SGDLS, CDR2 YYNGEE. CDR3 length equals 15 residues. V lost 3 bases and J 0 bases, leaving 13 bases between the germline ends. In DNA, the CDR3 is TGTGCCAGCAGCGCTCGGACAAGGCGCTCCTACGAGCAGTACTTC. Translation: CASSARTRRSYEQYF.

The genes are TRBV3-1 (or the pseudogene TRBV3-2) and TRBJ2-3, with 9 bases fitting TRBD2. CDR3 length equals 17 residues. From germline, CDR1 is LGHDT and CDR2 YNNKEL (reference sequence). Trimming took 4 bases from V and 4 from J; bases not matched to a gene: 12. In DNA form, the CDR3 reads TGTGCCAGCAGCCCTAAAAGCGGGGGGTTTAGCGCAGATACGCAGTATTTT. Translating gives CASSPKSGGFSADTQYF.

The V call is TRBV7-2, the J call TRBJ1-1; D is perhaps TRBD1 (6 bases). From germline, CDR1 is SGHTA and CDR2 FQGNSA. V lost 5 bases and J lost 10, with 17 bases in between. CDR3 length: 13 residues. The CDR3 DNA is TGTGCCAGCAGCCCCGGTGTGGGAGGGGGAGCTTTCTTT. Protein product: CASSPGVGGGAFF.

The table lists this clone with a count of one. V gene TRBV4-3 combines with J gene TRBJ1-2, with 8 bases lining up with TRBD1. Trimming cost V 2 bases and J 7 bases; bases outside gene matches: 9. CDR3 size: 15 residues. Per germline, CDR1 LGHNA and CDR2 YSLEER. CDR3 in DNA: TGCGCCAGCAGCCAATCACCGCAGGGGGCGCGTGGCTACACCTTC. This sequence encodes CASSQSPQGARGYTF.

This rearrangement joins TRBV2 to TRBJ2-1; 13 bases match TRBD2. Germline V gene lookup returns CDR1 SNHLY and CDR2 FYNNEI. Trimming cost V 6 bases and J 5 bases; bases outside gene matches: 1. The CDR3 totals 14 residues. This chain's CDR3 is CASRGLAGNNEQFF. Written as DNA, the CDR3 is TGTGCCAGCAGGGGACTAGCGGGGAACAATGAGCAGTTCTTC.

The chain has TRBV2 and TRBJ1-2; D call uncertain. Germline V gene sequence: CDR1 SNHLY, CDR2 FYNNEI. V lost 4 bases and J lost 3, with 21 bases in between. This CDR3 contains 17 residues. Here the CDR3 reads CASSGRVDLPAYYGYTF. The CDR3 DNA reads TGTGCCAGCAGTGGACGAGTGGACTTGCCGGCCTACTATGGCTACACCTTC.

The gene calls are TRBV10-3 and TRBJ2-7, with 9 bases fitting TRBD2. V trimming: 6 bases; J trimming: 7 bases; junction bases outside the gene matches: 10. The CDR3 loop spans 14 amino acids. Germline-derived CDR1 and CDR2 are ENHRY and SYGVKD. The CDR3 DNA reads as TGTGCCATCAGGCCTGAAGCGGGGGGTGGGGAGCAGTACTTC. This codes for CAIRPEAGGGEQYF.

Only a few counts were recorded for this clone. This rearrangement joins TRBV3-1 (or the pseudogene TRBV3-2) to TRBJ1-6; 8 bases fit TRBD1. This CDR3 spans 18 amino acids. Looked up from germline, CDR1 is LGHDT and CDR2 is YNNKEL (reference sequence). Trimming took 1 base from V and 5 from J; bases not matched to a gene: 10. CDR3: CASSQGVQGATDNSPLHF. CDR3 coding DNA: TGTGCCAGCAGCCAAGGGGTTCAGGGGGCGACTGATAATTCACCCCTCCACTTT.

This chain connects TRBV5-1 to TRBJ1-2; D not resolved. Germline V gene sequence: CDR1 SGHRS, CDR2 YFSETQ. Trimming removed 7 bases at V and 0 bases at J, with 16 bases between. The CDR3 is 15 amino acids. The DNA for the CDR3 is TGCGCCAGCTCCCCGGGTCAATCTACTAACTATGGCTACACCTTC. This sequence encodes CASSPGQSTNYGYTF.

V usage is TRBV2 and J usage is TRBJ1-5, with TRBD1 matching over 7 bases. The germline V gene has CDR1 SNHLY and CDR2 FYNNEI. The junction had 9 bases not matched to a gene; V was cut back by 6 bases and J by 4 bases. The CDR3 covers 15 residues. The CDR3 coding sequence is TGTGCCAGCAGCCCGGACAGGAATGCGAATCAGCCCCAGCATTTT. Encoded protein: CASSPDRNANQPQHF.

V usage is TRBV5-4 and J usage is TRBJ1-2, with TRBD1 matching over 8 bases. CDR1 is SGHNT and CDR2 is YYREEE in the germline V gene (reference sequence). With 2 bases clipped from V and 3 bases from J, the junction kept 0 bases outside the gene matches. The CDR3 extends over 13 amino acids. The CDR3, as DNA: TGTGCCAGCAGCTTACAGGGGGACTATGGCTACACCTTC. Amino acid sequence: CASSLQGDYGYTF.

V usage is TRBV5-6 and J usage is TRBJ1-6, with D possibly TRBD1 on 5 matching bases. The V end was cut by 0 bases, the J end by 14 bases, with 15 bases between. The CDR3 has 14 amino acids. CDR1 SGHDT and CDR2 YYEEEE come from the germline V gene. The CDR3 DNA reads as TGTGCCAGCAGCTTGGGTGGGGCCCCTGGGGCCCTCCACTTT. As protein: CASSLGGAPGALHF.

This clone was detected only once. The chain recombines TRBV12-2 with TRBJ2-1; whether TRBD2, the table's D call, matches the DNA was not checked. TRBV12-2 is given as a pseudogene. The CDR3 runs 9 residues. This chain's CDR3 is CAKGLEQFF. The CDR3 DNA reads as TGTGCAAAGGGACTAGAGCAGTTCTTC.

The chain couples TRBV19 to TRBJ2-3, with TRBD2 matching 8 bases. The CDR3 consists of 14 residues. V lost 5 bases, J lost 2 bases, and 3 bases stayed unmatched. Germline CDR1 reads LNHDA; CDR2 reads SQIVND (reference sequence). The DNA of the CDR3 is TGTGCCAGTAGTCGGGGACTAGACACAGATACGCAGTATTTT. This gives the protein CASSRGLDTDTQYF.